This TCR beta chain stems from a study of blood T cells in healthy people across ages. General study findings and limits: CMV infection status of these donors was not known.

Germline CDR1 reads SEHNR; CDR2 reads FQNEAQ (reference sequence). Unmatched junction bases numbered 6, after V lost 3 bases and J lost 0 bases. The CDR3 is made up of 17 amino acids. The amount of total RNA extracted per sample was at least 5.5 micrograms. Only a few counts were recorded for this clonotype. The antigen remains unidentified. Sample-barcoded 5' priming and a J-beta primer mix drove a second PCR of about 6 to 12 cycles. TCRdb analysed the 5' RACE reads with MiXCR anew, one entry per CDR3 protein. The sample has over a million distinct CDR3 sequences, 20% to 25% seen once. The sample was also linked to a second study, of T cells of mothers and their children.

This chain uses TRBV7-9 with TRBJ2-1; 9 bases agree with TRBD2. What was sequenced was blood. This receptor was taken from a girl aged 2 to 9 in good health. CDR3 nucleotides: TGTGCCAGCAGCTTGCGACCTAGCGGGGTCTCCTACAATGAGCAGTTCTTC. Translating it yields CASSLRPSGVSYNEQFF.